The T cell receptor beta chain described here comes from a study of PD-L1 blockade in urothelial cancer. Time point reported: peripheral blood 6 weeks after treatment start. Germline CDR1 SEHNR, CDR2 FQNEAQ (reference sequence). Germline trimming cut 3 bases from V and 7 bases from J; bases unmatched to any gene: 11. The CDR3 loop spans 17 amino acids. Profiled with immunoSEQ multiplex PCR; TCRdb holds only in-frame clones, not every one. The data contain tens of thousands of clones, around 85% of them singletons. V is TRBV7-9 and J is TRBJ2-1; the match to TRBD2 covers 11 bases. This TCR was sampled from a middle-aged man with urothelial cancer. This specimen consisted of PBMCs, obtained around atezolizumab (anti-PD-L1) treatment. CDR3 sequence reads: CASSFDRLLAGENEQFF. The CDR3 DNA follows: TGTGCCAGCAGCTTCGACCGCCTACTAGCGGGAGAGAATGAGCAGTTCTTC.